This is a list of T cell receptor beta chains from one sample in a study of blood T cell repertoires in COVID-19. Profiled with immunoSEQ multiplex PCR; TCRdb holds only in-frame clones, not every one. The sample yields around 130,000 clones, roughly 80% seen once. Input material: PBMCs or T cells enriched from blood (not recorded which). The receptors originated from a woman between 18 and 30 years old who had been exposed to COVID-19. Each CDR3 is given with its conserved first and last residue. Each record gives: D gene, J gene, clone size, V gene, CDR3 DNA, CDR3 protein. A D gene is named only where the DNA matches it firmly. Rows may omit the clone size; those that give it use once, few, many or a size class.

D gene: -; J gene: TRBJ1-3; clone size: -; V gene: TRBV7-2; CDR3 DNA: TGTGCCAGCAGTTCTAACAGGGCCTCTGGAAACACCATATATTTT; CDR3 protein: CASSSNRASGNTIYF
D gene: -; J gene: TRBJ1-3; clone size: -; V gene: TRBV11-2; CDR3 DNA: TGTGCCTGTTCAACTGGGAGCTCTGGAAACACCATATATTTT; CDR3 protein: CACSTGSSGNTIYF
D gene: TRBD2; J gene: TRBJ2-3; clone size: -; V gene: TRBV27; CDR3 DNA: TGTGCCAGCAGAGCGGGAGTAGGAGATACGCAGTATTTT; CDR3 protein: CASRAGVGDTQYF
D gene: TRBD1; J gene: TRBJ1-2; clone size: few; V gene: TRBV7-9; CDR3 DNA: TGTGCCAGCAGCTTATCCAGGGGGTATGGCTACACCTTC; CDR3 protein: CASSLSRGYGYTF
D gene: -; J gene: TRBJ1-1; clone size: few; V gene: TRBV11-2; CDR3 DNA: TGTGCCAGCAGCCGAGATATGAACACTGAAGCTTTCTTT; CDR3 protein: CASSRDMNTEAFF
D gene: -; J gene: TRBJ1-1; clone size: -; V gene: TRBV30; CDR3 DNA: TGTGCCTGGAGCCTACAGGGCAACACTGAAGCTTTCTTT; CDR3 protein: CAWSLQGNTEAFF
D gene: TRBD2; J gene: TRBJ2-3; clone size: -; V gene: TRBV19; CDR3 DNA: TGTGCCAGTAGTATAGGAGGGAGGGCCCCAGATACGCAGTATTTT; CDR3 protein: CASSIGGRAPDTQYF
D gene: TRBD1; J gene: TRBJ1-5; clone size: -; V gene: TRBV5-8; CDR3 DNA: TGTGCCAGCAGCGGCCGGACAGGGCCTAGCAATCAGCCCCAGCATTTT; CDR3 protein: CASSGRTGPSNQPQHF
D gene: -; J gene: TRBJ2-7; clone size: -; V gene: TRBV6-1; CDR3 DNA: TGTGCCAGCAGTGAATCCAGGGGCGTCTACGAGCAGTACTTC; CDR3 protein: CASSESRGVYEQYF
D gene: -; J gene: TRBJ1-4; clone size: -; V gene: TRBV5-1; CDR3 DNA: TGCGCCAGCAGCTTGCGCGGATCAACTAATGAAAAACTGTTTTTT; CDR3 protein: CASSLRGSTNEKLFF
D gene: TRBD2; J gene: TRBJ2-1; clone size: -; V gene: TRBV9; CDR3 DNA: TGTGCCAGCAGCCCCCCTACTAGCGGGAGAGGAAATGAGCAGTTCTTC; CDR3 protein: CASSPPTSGRGNEQFF
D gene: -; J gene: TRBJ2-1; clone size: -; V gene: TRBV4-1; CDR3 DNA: TGCGCCAGCAGCCCTGACTTGATAAGCTCCTACAATGAGCAGTTCTTC; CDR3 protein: CASSPDLISSYNEQFF
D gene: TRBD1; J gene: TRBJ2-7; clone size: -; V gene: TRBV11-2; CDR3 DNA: TGTGCCAGCAGTCCCCATCGGGACAGGGGTGTGTACGAGCAGTACTTC; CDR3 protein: CASSPHRDRGVYEQYF
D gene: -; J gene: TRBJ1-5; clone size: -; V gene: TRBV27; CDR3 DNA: TGTGCCAGCAGGACATCTTATAGCAATCAGCCCCAGCATTTT; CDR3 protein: CASRTSYSNQPQHF
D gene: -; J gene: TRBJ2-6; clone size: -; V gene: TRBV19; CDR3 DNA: TGTGCCAGTACTGAGCCCGGGTCTGGGGCCAACGTCCTGACTTTC; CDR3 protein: CASTEPGSGANVLTF
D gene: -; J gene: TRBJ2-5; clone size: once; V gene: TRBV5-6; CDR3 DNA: TGTGCCAGCAGCTGGGCCCAAGAGACCCAGTACTTC; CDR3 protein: CASSWAQETQYF
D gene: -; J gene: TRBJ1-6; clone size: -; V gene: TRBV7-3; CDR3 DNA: TGTGCCAGCAGCCTACAGGGAAACTATAATTCACCCCTCCACTTT; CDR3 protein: CASSLQGNYNSPLHF
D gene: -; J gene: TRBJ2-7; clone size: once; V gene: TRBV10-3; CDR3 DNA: TGTGCCATCAGGGACTCCGTTAACAGGGTCACCTACGAGCAGTACTTC; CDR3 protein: CAIRDSVNRVTYEQYF
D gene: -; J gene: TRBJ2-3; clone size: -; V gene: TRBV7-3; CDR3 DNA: TGTGCCAGCAGCCCCCAGGTTGAAGATACGCAGTATTTT; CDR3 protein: CASSPQVEDTQYF
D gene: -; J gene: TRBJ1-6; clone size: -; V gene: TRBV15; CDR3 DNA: TGTGCCACCCGGGGGGGGGAAAATGATAATTCACCCCTCCACTTT; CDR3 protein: CATRGGENDNSPLHF
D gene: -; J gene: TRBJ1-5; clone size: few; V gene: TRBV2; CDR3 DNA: TGTGCCAGCAGTGAGGCAGATAGCAATCAGCCCCAGCATTTT; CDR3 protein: CASSEADSNQPQHF
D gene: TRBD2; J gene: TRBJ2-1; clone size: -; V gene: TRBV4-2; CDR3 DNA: TGTGCCAGCAGCCAAAGTATAGCGGGAGTGTTATCTAATGAGCAGTTCTTC; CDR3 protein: CASSQSIAGVLSNEQFF
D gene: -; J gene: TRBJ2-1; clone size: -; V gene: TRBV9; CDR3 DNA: TGTGCCAGCAGCCCCAGCGGTTACTACAATGAGCAGTTCTTC; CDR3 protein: CASSPSGYYNEQFF
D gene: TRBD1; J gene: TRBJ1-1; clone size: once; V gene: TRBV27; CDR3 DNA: TGTGCCAGCAGTTCCGGGACAGGGGGCGCGAGGAACACTGAAGCTTTCTTT; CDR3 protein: CASSSGTGGARNTEAFF
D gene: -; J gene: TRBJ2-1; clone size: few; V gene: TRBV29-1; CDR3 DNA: TGCAGCGTTGAAGTATCGCGGCCCAATGAGCAGTTCTTC; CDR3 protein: CSVEVSRPNEQFF
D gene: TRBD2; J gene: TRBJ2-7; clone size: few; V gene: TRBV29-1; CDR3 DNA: TGCAGCGTTTGGACTAGCGACGCCTACGAGCAGTACTTC; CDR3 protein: CSVWTSDAYEQYF
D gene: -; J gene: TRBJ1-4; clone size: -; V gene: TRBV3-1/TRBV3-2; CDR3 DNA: TGTGCCAGCAGCCAACAAAGGGGCAGAGGAGAAAAACTGTTTTTT; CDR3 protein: CASSQQRGRGEKLFF
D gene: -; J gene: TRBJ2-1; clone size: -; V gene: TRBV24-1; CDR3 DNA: TGTGCCACCAGTGACCCCCCGCAGTACAATGAGCAGTTCTTC; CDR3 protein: CATSDPPQYNEQFF
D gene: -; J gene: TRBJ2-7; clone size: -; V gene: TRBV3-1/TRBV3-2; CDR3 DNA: TGTGCCAGCAGCCAAGGGGCAGGGAACGAGCAGTACTTC; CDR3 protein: CASSQGAGNEQYF
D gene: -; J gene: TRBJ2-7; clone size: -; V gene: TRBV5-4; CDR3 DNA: TGTGCCAGCAGCTTGCCAGGGGCCACCTACGAGCAGTACTTC; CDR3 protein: CASSLPGATYEQYF
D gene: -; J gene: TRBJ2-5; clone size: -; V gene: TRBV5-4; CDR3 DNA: TGTGCCAGCAGCTCCGGAGGGACCCGACAAGAGACCCAGTACTTC; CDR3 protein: CASSSGGTRQETQYF
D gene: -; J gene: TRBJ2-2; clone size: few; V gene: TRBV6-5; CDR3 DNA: TGTGCCAGCAGTTATTCGGGGACCGGGGAGCTGTTTTTT; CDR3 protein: CASSYSGTGELFF
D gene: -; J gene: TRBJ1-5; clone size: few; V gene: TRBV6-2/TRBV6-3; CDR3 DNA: TGTGCCAGCAGTAGGACAGCTGGTGCGGTAAAGGGTCAGCCCCAGCATTTT; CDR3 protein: CASSRTAGAVKGQPQHF
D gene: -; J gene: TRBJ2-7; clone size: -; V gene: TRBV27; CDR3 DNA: TGTGCCAGCAGTTTTAAGGGGCGGCTCTACGAGCAGTACTTC; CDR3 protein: CASSFKGRLYEQYF